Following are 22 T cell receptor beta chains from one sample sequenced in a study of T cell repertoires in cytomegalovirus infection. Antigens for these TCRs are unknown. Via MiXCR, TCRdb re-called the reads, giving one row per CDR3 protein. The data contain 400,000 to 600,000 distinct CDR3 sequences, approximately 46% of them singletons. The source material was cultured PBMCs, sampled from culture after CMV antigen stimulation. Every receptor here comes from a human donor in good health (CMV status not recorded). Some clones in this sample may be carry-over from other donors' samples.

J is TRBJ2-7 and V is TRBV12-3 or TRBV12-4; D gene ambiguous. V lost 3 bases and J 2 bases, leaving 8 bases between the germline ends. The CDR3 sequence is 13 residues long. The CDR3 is CASSFVRTYEQYF. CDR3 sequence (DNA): TGTGCCAGCAGTTTTGTCAGAACCTACGAGCAGTACTTC.

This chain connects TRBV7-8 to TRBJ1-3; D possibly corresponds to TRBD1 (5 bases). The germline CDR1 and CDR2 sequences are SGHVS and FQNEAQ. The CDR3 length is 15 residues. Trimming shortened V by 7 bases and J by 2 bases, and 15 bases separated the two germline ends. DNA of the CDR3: TGTGCCAGCACCACTACTACAGGAGCTGGAAACACCATATATTTT. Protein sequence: CASTTTTGAGNTIYF.

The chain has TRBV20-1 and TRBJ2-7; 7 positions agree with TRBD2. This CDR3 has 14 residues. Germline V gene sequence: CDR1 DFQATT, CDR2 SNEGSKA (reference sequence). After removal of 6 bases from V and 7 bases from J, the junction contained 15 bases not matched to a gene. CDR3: CSALLSGGPGEQYF. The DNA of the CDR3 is TGCAGTGCCCTCTTGTCGGGAGGCCCGGGGGAGCAGTACTTC.

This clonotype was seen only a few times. Here the CDR3 reads CASRPGTGDGYTF. CDR3 in DNA: TGTGCCAGCAGGCCCGGGACAGGGGATGGCTACACCTTC. This rearrangement joins TRBV27 to TRBJ1-2, with 10 bases identical to TRBD1. The CDR3 has 13 residues. V was pared by 6 bases and J by 6 bases, with 4 bases of the junction left unmatched. In germline, CDR1 is MNHEY, CDR2 SMNVEV (reference sequence).

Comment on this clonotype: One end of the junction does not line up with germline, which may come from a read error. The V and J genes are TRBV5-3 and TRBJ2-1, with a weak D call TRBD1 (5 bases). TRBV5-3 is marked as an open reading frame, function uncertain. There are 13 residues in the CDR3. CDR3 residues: CASSLAAGWEQFF. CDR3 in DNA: TGTGCCAGCAGCTTGGCCGCAGGGTGGGAGCAGTTCTTC.

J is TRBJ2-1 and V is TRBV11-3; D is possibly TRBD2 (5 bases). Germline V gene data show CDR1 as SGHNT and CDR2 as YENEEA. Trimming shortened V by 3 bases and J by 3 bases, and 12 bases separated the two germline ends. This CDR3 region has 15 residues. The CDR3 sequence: CASSFAGGRYNEQFF. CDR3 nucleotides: TGTGCCAGCAGCTTTGCCGGAGGCCGCTACAATGAGCAGTTCTTC. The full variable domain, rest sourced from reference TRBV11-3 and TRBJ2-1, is EAGVVQSPRYKIIEKKQPVAFWCNPISGHNTLYWYLQNLGQGPELLIRYENEEAVDDSQLPKDRFSAERLKGVDSTLKIQPAELGDSAVYLCASSFAGGRYNEQFFGPGTRLTVL.

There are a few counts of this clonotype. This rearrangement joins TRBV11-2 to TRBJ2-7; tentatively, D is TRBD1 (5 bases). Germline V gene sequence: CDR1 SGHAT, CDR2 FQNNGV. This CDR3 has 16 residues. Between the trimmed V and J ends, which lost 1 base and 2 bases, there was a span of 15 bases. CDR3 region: CASSLGRTGTPYEQYF. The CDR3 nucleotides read TGTGCCAGCAGCTTAGGTCGCACAGGCACCCCCTACGAGCAGTACTTC.

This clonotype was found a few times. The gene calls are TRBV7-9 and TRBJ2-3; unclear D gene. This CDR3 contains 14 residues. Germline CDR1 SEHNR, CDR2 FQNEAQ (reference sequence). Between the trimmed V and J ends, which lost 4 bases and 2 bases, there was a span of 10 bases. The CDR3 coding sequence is TGTGCCAGCAGCTACAGACGGACCACAGATACGCAGTATTTT. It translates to CASSYRRTTDTQYF.

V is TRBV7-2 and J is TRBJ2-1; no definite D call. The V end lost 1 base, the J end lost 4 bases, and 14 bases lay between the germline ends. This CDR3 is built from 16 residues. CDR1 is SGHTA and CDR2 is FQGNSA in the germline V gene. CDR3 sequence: CASSLGRRQRYNEQFF. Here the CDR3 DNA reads TGTGCCAGCAGCTTAGGTCGTCGGCAGAGGTACAATGAGCAGTTCTTC.

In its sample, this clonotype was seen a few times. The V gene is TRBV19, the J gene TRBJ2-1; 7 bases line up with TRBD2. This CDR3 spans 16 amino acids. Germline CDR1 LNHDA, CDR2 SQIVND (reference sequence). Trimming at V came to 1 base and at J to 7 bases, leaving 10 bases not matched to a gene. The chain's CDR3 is CASSIGGGGLGNEQFF. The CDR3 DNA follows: TGTGCCAGTAGTATAGGCGGCGGGGGACTCGGGAATGAGCAGTTCTTC.

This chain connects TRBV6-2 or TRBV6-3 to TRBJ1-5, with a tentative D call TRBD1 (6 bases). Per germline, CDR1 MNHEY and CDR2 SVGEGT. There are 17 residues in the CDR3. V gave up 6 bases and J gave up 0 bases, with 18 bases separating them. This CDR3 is CASRVKGQTYSNQPQHF. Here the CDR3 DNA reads TGTGCCAGCAGGGTAAAAGGACAGACCTATAGCAATCAGCCCCAGCATTTT.

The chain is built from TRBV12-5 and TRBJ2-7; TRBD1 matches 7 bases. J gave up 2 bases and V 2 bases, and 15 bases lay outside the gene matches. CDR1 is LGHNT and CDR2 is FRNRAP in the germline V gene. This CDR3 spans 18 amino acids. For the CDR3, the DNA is TGTGCTAGTGGTTTGACACCCGACGGACAGGCAGGGGCCTACGAGCAGTACTTC. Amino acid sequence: CASGLTPDGQAGAYEQYF.

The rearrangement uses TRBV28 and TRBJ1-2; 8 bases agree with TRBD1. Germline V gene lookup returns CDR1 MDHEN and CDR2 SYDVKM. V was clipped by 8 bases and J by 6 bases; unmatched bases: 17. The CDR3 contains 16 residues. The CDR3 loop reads CASGSGTGPARDGYTF. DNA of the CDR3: TGTGCCAGCGGATCCGGGACAGGTCCAGCTCGGGATGGCTACACCTTC.

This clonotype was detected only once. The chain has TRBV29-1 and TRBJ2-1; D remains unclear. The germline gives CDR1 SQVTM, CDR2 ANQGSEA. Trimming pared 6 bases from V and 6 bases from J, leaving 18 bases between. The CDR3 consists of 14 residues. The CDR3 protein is CSVWPQWQTNEQFF. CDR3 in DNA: TGCAGCGTCTGGCCCCAGTGGCAAACCAATGAGCAGTTCTTC.

The CDR3 nucleotides are TGTGCCAGCAGTTACCACCCACTGTCCCCCGGGGAGCTGTTTTTT. Encoded protein: CASSYHPLSPGELFF. The chain combines TRBV6-2 or TRBV6-3 with TRBJ2-2; D uncertain. V gave up 2 bases and J gave up 6 bases, with 13 bases separating them. The CDR3 loop spans 15 amino acids. Per germline, CDR1 MNHEY and CDR2 SVGEGT.

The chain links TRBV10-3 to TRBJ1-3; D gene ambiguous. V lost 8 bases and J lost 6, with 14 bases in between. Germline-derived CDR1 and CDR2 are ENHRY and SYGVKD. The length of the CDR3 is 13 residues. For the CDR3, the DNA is TGTGCCATCCACAGTTCCCCGGAAAACACCATATATTTT. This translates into CAIHSSPENTIYF.

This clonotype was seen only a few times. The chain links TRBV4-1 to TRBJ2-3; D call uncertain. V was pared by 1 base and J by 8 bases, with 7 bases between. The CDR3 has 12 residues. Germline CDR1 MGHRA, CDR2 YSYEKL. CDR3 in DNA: TGCGCCAGCAGCCAAGTCGGAGTTACGCAGTATTTT. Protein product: CASSQVGVTQYF.

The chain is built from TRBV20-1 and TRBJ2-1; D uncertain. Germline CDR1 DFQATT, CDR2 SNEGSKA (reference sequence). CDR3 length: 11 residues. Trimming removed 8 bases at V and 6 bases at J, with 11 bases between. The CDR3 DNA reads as TGCAGTAGTGCTAGAAGCAATGAGCAGTTCTTC. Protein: CSSARSNEQFF.

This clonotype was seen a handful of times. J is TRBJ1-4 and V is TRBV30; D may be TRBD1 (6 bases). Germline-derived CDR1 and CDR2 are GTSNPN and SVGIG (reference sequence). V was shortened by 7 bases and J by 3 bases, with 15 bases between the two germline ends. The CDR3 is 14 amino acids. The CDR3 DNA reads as TGTGCCTACGACAAACAGGGCCCTAATGAAAAACTGTTTTTT. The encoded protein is CAYDKQGPNEKLFF.

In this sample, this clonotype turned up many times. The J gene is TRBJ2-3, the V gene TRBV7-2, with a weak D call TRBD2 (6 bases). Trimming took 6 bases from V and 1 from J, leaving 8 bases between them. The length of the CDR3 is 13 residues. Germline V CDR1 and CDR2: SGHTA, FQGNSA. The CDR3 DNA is TGTGCCAGCAGTTCTAGCGGCACAGATACGCAGTATTTT. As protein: CASSSSGTDTQYF. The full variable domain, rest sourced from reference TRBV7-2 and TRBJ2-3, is GAGVSQSPSNKVTEKGKDVELRCDPISGHTALYWYRQSLGQGLEFLIYFQGNSAPDKSGLPSDRFSAERTGGSVSTLTIQRTQQEDSAVYLCASSSSGTDTQYFGPGTRLTVL.

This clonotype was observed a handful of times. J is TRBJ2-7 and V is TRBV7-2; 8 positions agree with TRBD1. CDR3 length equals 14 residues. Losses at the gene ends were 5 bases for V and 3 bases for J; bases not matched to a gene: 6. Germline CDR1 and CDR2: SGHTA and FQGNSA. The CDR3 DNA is TGTGCCAGCAGCCGCGTGACAGGGGACTACGAGCAGTACTTC. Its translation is CASSRVTGDYEQYF.

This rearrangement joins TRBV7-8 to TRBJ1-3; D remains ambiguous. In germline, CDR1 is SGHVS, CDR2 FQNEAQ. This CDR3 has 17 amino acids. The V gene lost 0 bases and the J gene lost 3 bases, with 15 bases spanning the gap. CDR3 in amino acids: CASSLAFAAASGNTIYF. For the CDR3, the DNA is TGTGCCAGCAGCTTAGCGTTTGCAGCCGCCAGTGGAAACACCATATATTTT. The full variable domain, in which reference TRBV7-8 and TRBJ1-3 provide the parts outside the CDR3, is GAGVSQSPRYKVAKRGQDVALRCDPISGHVSLFWYQQALGQGPEFLTYFQNEAQLDKSGLPSDRFFAERPEGSVSTLKIQRTQQEDSAVYLCASSLAFAAASGNTIYFGEGSWLTVV.